What follows describes a single T cell receptor (beta chain). Its cognate antigen is unknown. PCR used 60 Vbeta primers and 13 Jbeta primers. The assay was immunoSEQ multiplex PCR, and TCRdb's table has in-frame clones only and misses some. The table has some 160,000 clones, 65% to 80% seen once. These data originate in a study of cytomegalovirus exposure and HLA in healthy donors. The germline CDR1 and CDR2 sequences are KGHSH and LQKENI. The CDR3 is made up of 14 amino acids. The junction had 8 bases not matched to a gene; V was cut back by 5 bases and J by 5 bases. Study results and limitations: Rates of TCR association differed by HLA locus in a later analysis, with DRB1 highest and HLA-C lowest. The number of N-insertions in an Asian-associated ancestry cluster was reportedly below the approximately 700-donor mean in a later analysis. Most of the TCR beta V segments (in an earlier analysis) were productive either about 90% or about 30% of the time.

This receptor was identified in a woman aged 40 to 49 in good health and CMV-seropositive. V gene TRBV18 combines with J gene TRBJ1-1; 7 positions agree with TRBD1. Sequenced: PBMCs. The CDR3 here is CASSSKGAQTEAFF. The CDR3, as DNA: TGTGCCAGCTCAAGTAAGGGGGCGCAGACTGAAGCTTTCTTT.